This entry concerns a single T cell receptor (beta chain). Its target is unknown. These data come from a study of T cell responses to AZD1222 COVID-19 vaccine. Across the study: Second-dose groups at about 4 or about 12 weeks were pooled.

Study-wide findings and caveats: Repertoire samples came only from after the peak T cell response. Among the donors, most were white British and more were female, and clonal diversity was possibly underestimated. Increases in Spike-specific TCR breadth and depth were seen after two AZD1222 doses.

Clones were read by immunoSEQ multiplex PCR, and TCRdb kept only the in-frame ones, dropping some. Counted here are 100,000 to 110,000 clones, 92% occurring once; the ten biggest clones make up about 1.8%. The V end was cut by 5 bases, the J end by 1 base, with 7 bases between. CDR3 length: 13 residues. Germline CDR1 SGHRS, CDR2 YFSETQ. This TCR was recovered from an adult in good health. Sequenced here: peripheral blood, sampled on day 0 of AZD1222 vaccination. The rearrangement uses TRBV5-1 and TRBJ1-3; D ambiguous. The CDR3 is CASSGVSGNTIYF. The DNA of the CDR3 is TGCGCCAGCAGTGGGGTATCTGGAAACACCATATATTTT.